At least ten counts were recorded for the clone carrying this T cell receptor (beta chain). Unique molecular identifiers were incorporated into the prepared TCRbeta library. Each CDR3 protein gets one entry after TCRdb re-called the PCR reads with MiXCR. The table includes 70,000 to 95,000 distinct CDR3 sequences, over 9% detected once. The data were obtained in a study of T-cell reconstitution after alpha-beta-depleted transplantation in children. The CDR3 is 15 amino acids. V lost 4 bases to trimming and J lost 5 bases; unmatched junction nucleotides: 6. Germline V gene data show CDR1 as DFQATT and CDR2 as SNEGSKA (reference sequence).

Here the sequenced sample was PBMCs from the stem cell graft donor, taken from the stem cell graft. The chain carries TRBV20-1 and TRBJ1-5, with 12 bases aligning to TRBD1. The TCR comes from a human donor who donated a stem cell graft to a child with inherited bone marrow failure. For the CDR3, the DNA is TGCAGTGCTATAACCGGGACAGGGGGCGATCAGCCCCAGCATTTT. This codes for CSAITGTGGDQPQHF.